A single sample is the source of the 32 T cell receptor beta chains below, sequenced in a study of siplizumab effects on memory and regulatory T cells. Some clones are missing from TCRdb's copy, which holds only in-frame ones; the method was immunoSEQ multiplex PCR. The sample shows around 110,000 clones, approximately 94% of them seen only once. The sample comprised non-Treg CD4+ T cells sorted from blood. The receptors shown here come from a human donor in good health.

This chain uses TRBV29-1 with TRBJ1-5, with unresolved D. Trimming shortened V by 5 bases and J by 4 bases, and 15 bases separated the two germline ends. Per germline, CDR1 SQVTM and CDR2 ANQGSEA. The CDR3 runs 14 residues. CDR3 residues: CSVRVSDPNQPQHF. CDR3 bases: TGCAGCGTTAGGGTGTCGGATCCAAATCAGCCCCAGCATTTT.

The chain recombines TRBV20-1 with TRBJ1-2; D not resolved. The CDR3 has 10 residues. The V end was cut by 4 bases, the J end by 3 bases, with 3 bases between. CDR1 and CDR2 from the germline V gene are DFQATT and SNEGSKA (reference sequence). The CDR3 region is CSAIDYGYTF. The CDR3 DNA sequence: TGCAGTGCTATAGACTATGGCTACACCTTC.

The chain has TRBV7-8 and TRBJ2-5, with 7 bases matching TRBD1. Looked up from germline, CDR1 is SGHVS and CDR2 is FQNEAQ. V lost 1 base and J lost 2; bases outside the gene matches: 4. This CDR3 spans 15 amino acids. The CDR3, as DNA: TGTGCCAGCAGCTTAGGACAGGGATGGCAAGAGACCCAGTACTTC. The encoded protein is CASSLGQGWQETQYF.

The chain employs TRBV18 and TRBJ2-5; 15 positions match TRBD2. V lost 3 bases and J lost 5; bases outside the gene matches: 7. This CDR3 contains 17 residues. CDR1 and CDR2 (germline): KGHSH, LQKENI. CDR3 region: CASSPRTSGGVRETQYF. In nucleotides, the CDR3 is TGTGCCAGCTCACCCCGGACTAGCGGGGGGGTCCGGGAGACCCAGTACTTC.

The genes are TRBV6-5 and TRBJ1-3; TRBD1 aligns across 12 bases. The V gene's germline CDR1 is MNHEY and CDR2 SVGAGI. This CDR3 contains 15 residues. V was clipped by 10 bases and J by 4 bases; unmatched bases: 8. CDR3 in DNA: TGTGCCACGTCGGGACAGGGGGCTTTAGGAAACACCATATATTTT. This translates into CATSGQGALGNTIYF.

This clone was counted a single time. The chain has TRBV18 and TRBJ1-1; a possible D gene is TRBD1 (6 bases). This CDR3 is built from 14 residues. In germline, CDR1 is KGHSH, CDR2 LQKENI. The V and J ends lost 2 bases and 3 bases respectively, with 10 bases between them. CDR3 region: CASSPGGEYTEAFF. The DNA of the CDR3 is TGTGCCAGCTCACCAGGGGGCGAGTACACTGAAGCTTTCTTT.

This sequence joins TRBV14 and TRBJ1-2; tentatively, D is TRBD1 (6 bases). Trimming took off 4 bases at V and 3 bases at J, with 9 bases between the two ends. CDR1 is SGHDN, CDR2 FVKESK, per germline. The CDR3 is made up of 13 amino acids. Here the CDR3 DNA reads TGTGCCAGCAGCCCCGACAGGTACTATGGCTACACCTTC. Translating gives CASSPDRYYGYTF.

The chain carries TRBV27 and TRBJ1-6; 9 nucleotides align to TRBD1. V lost 4 bases and J lost 1; bases outside the gene matches: 8. This CDR3 has 18 residues. Germline CDR1 and CDR2: MNHEY and SMNVEV (reference sequence). This CDR3 is CASSSAGQGGSYNSPLHF. CDR3 bases: TGTGCCAGCAGTTCCGCGGGACAGGGAGGTTCCTATAATTCACCCCTCCACTTT.

This clone was recorded once. The chain is built from TRBV5-1 and TRBJ2-2; D uncertain. Germline V gives CDR1 SGHRS, CDR2 YFSETQ. CDR3 length: 14 amino acids. V lost 3 bases to trimming and J lost 0 bases, with 6 bases between them. CDR3 DNA: TGCGCCAGCAGCTGGGATTCGAACACCGGGGAGCTGTTTTTT. It codes for CASSWDSNTGELFF.

This chain uses TRBV19 with TRBJ2-3; no clear D gene. V lost 3 bases to trimming and J lost 0 bases, with 13 bases between them. CDR3 length: 16 amino acids. Germline CDR1 reads LNHDA; CDR2 reads SQIVND (reference sequence). The CDR3 coding sequence is TGTGCCAGTAGTATCACGGAGTTTACTAGCACAGATACGCAGTATTTT. It encodes CASSITEFTSTDTQYF.

The chain uses TRBV10-3 and TRBJ2-7; a possible D gene is TRBD2 (5 bases). Per the germline V gene, CDR1 is ENHRY and CDR2 is SYGVKD. V was shortened by 4 bases and J by 7 bases, with 23 bases between the two germline ends. This CDR3 region has 16 residues. CDR3 loop: CAISAALDADTGEQYF. The CDR3 DNA sequence: TGTGCCATCAGTGCAGCCCTGGACGCTGACACGGGAGAGCAGTACTTC.

The chain couples TRBV7-7 to TRBJ2-5, with TRBD1 as a possible D gene (6 bases). The germline V gene has CDR1 SSHAT and CDR2 FNYEAQ (reference sequence). This CDR3 contains 15 residues. Trimming left V 0 bases short and J 4 bases short, with 12 bases between. The CDR3 sequence is CASSLAGAWGETQYF. CDR3 in DNA: TGTGCCAGCAGCTTAGCGGGGGCCTGGGGAGAGACCCAGTACTTC.

CDR3 loop: CASSYGTGRNTIYF. CDR3 sequence (DNA): TGTGCCAGCAGCTACGGGACTGGGAGGAACACCATATATTTT. The J gene is TRBJ1-3, the V gene TRBV5-6, with a possible D match to TRBD1 (5 bases). Trimming removed 3 bases from V and 7 bases from J, with 14 bases in between. Germline CDR1 and CDR2: SGHDT and YYEEEE. The CDR3 extends over 14 amino acids.

The V and J genes are TRBV21-1 and TRBJ1-2; the table calls TRBD1, which could not be checked here. TRBV21-1 is a pseudogene. The CDR3 consists of 17 residues. CDR3: CASSKNRGVRANYGYTF. CDR3 coding DNA: TGTGCCAGCAGCAAAAACAGGGGCGTAAGAGCTAACTATGGCTACACCTTC.

This chain joins TRBV5-6 and TRBJ1-5; 9 nucleotides agree with TRBD1. The CDR3 extends over 15 amino acids. Unmatched junction bases numbered 7, after V lost 3 bases and J lost 6 bases. The germline gives CDR1 SGHDT, CDR2 YYEEEE. The CDR3 sequence is CASSSGQGSFQPQHF. The CDR3 nucleotides are TGTGCCAGCAGCTCAGGACAGGGGAGTTTTCAGCCCCAGCATTTT.

This rearrangement joins TRBV4-1 to TRBJ1-1; D gene uncertain. This CDR3 comprises 16 residues. Germline CDR1 and CDR2: MGHRA and YSYEKL. Trimming cost V 7 bases and J 0 bases, with 18 bases left between them. DNA for the CDR3: TGCGCCAGCACCAGGATGGCCACTATCATGAACACTGAAGCTTTCTTT. Encoded protein: CASTRMATIMNTEAFF.

The chain combines TRBV19 with TRBJ1-1, with no clear D. V lost 3 bases and J lost 7, with 12 bases in between. Germline V CDR1 and CDR2: LNHDA, SQIVND (reference sequence). This CDR3 is 13 amino acids long. Written as DNA, the CDR3 is TGTGCCAGTAGTATTCGCCGCAGGAGTGAAGCTTTCTTT. Translated, it gives CASSIRRRSEAFF.

This clone was seen only once. This chain uses TRBV12-5 with TRBJ1-2; D call uncertain. The germline V gene has CDR1 LGHNT and CDR2 FRNRAP. The CDR3 is 14 amino acids. Trimming took 0 bases from V and 8 from J, leaving 13 bases between them. This chain's CDR3 is CASGLVNSRFGYTF. The DNA of the CDR3 is TGTGCTAGTGGTTTGGTGAACAGCAGGTTCGGCTACACCTTC.

This chain joins TRBV6-5 and TRBJ1-2, with TRBD1 matching 9 bases. The germline V gene encodes CDR1 MNHEY and CDR2 SVGAGI. V was clipped by 5 bases and J by 8 bases; unmatched bases: 12. This CDR3 has 15 residues. The chain's CDR3 is CASSNPPGQGRGYTF. The CDR3 nucleotides are TGTGCCAGCAGTAACCCCCCGGGACAGGGAAGGGGCTACACCTTC.

The rearrangement links TRBV5-1 to TRBJ2-1, with 7 bases fitting TRBD2. V lost 8 bases to trimming and J lost 8 bases; unmatched junction nucleotides: 10. This CDR3 has 13 residues. Germline CDR1 reads SGHRS; CDR2 reads YFSETQ. As DNA, the CDR3 is TGCGCCAGTCAACTAGCGTCAGTTCATGAGCAGTTCTTC. As protein: CASQLASVHEQFF.

This chain connects TRBV6-1 to TRBJ2-2; possibly TRBD2 for D (5 bases). This CDR3 spans 15 amino acids. V gave up 3 bases and J gave up 1 base, with 9 bases separating them. Germline assignment: CDR1 MNHNS and CDR2 SASEGT. CDR3 DNA sequence: TGTGCCAGCAGTGACTCGGGATGGAACACCGGGGAGCTGTTTTTT. It is translated as CASSDSGWNTGELFF.

The chain uses TRBV11-2 and TRBJ1-1; no clear D gene. The V gene lost 1 base and the J gene lost 4 bases, with 16 bases spanning the gap. This CDR3 region has 16 residues. In germline, CDR1 is SGHAT, CDR2 FQNNGV. DNA for the CDR3: TGTGCCAGCAGCTTAGTTGCCGCAGGTTGGGGCACTGAAGCTTTCTTT. Its translation is CASSLVAAGWGTEAFF.

The chain employs TRBV2 and TRBJ2-7; 8 bases agree with TRBD1. This CDR3 has 15 amino acids. Trimming cost V 7 bases and J 3 bases; bases outside gene matches: 11. Germline loops: CDR1 SNHLY, CDR2 FYNNEI. This CDR3 reads CASKRPGTGYYEQYF. For the CDR3, the DNA is TGTGCCAGCAAACGCCCCGGGACAGGTTACTACGAGCAGTACTTC.

The table lists this clone with a count of one. This chain links TRBV6-5 with TRBJ2-7, with 9 bases that match TRBD1. The CDR3 extends over 16 amino acids. V lost 0 bases and J lost 5; bases outside the gene matches: 8. The germline gives CDR1 MNHEY, CDR2 SVGAGI. CDR3 sequence reads: CASSYSGGTGYDEQYF. CDR3 nucleotides: TGTGCCAGCAGTTACTCAGGAGGGACAGGGTACGACGAGCAGTACTTC.

The genes are TRBV5-5 and TRBJ1-5; no clear D. V was shortened by 7 bases and J by 2 bases, with 19 bases between the two germline ends. The CDR3 runs to 16 residues. In germline, CDR1 is SGHKS, CDR2 YYEKEE (reference sequence). The CDR3 spells CASGVGIGIGNQPQHF. In DNA form, the CDR3 reads TGTGCCAGCGGCGTGGGGATTGGTATTGGCAATCAGCCCCAGCATTTT.

The chain uses TRBV18 and TRBJ1-2; 8 bases fit TRBD1. Looked up from germline, CDR1 is KGHSH and CDR2 is LQKENI. J was trimmed by 1 base and V by 3 bases; bases with no gene match: 7. CDR3 size: 16 residues. CDR3 sequence (DNA): TGTGCCAGCTCACCGTCGAACAGGGGGGTTAACTATGGCTACACCTTC. This sequence encodes CASSPSNRGVNYGYTF.

The chain has TRBV2 and TRBJ1-5; D unclear. V shed 4 bases and J shed 5 bases, with 6 bases lying between them. CDR1 and CDR2 from the germline V gene are SNHLY and FYNNEI. The CDR3 is made up of 12 amino acids. CDR3 in amino acids: CASSVDYQPQHF. The CDR3 nucleotides are TGTGCCAGCAGTGTAGACTATCAGCCCCAGCATTTT.

The J gene is TRBJ2-5, the V gene TRBV11-3; TRBD2 is a possible D gene (6 bases). The length of the CDR3 is 15 residues. Germline V lookup: CDR1 SGHNT, CDR2 YENEEA. The V end was cut by 5 bases, the J end by 5 bases, with 18 bases between. CDR3 nucleotide sequence: TGTGCCAGCAGCCCCGGGAGTAGGCTGGGGGAGACCCAGTACTTC. It is translated as CASSPGSRLGETQYF. Using reference TRBV11-3 and TRBJ2-5 for the parts outside the CDR3, the full variable domain is EAGVVQSPRYKIIEKKQPVAFWCNPISGHNTLYWYLQNLGQGPELLIRYENEEAVDDSQLPKDRFSAERLKGVDSTLKIQPAELGDSAVYLCASSPGSRLGETQYFGPGTRLLVL.

The CDR3 spells CAWSVRGNSNQPQHF. DNA of the CDR3: TGTGCCTGGAGTGTACGGGGGAATAGCAATCAGCCCCAGCATTTT. The chain uses TRBV30 and TRBJ1-5, with D perhaps TRBD1 (5 bases). CDR1 is GTSNPN and CDR2 is SVGIG in the germline V gene (reference sequence). The CDR3 spans 15 residues. The V gene lost 0 bases and the J gene lost 0 bases, with 9 bases spanning the gap.

The count of this clone is one. This rearrangement joins TRBV9 to TRBJ2-3; 10 bases match TRBD2. CDR3 length: 15 residues. CDR1 SGDLS and CDR2 YYNGEE come from the germline V gene. Trimming took 1 base from V and 2 from J; bases not matched to a gene: 1. Written as DNA, the CDR3 is TGTGCCAGCAGCGTAAGCGGGAGGGCCACAGATACGCAGTATTTT. Its protein product is CASSVSGRATDTQYF.

The rearrangement joins TRBV5-6 to TRBJ1-1; D uncertain. CDR3 size: 11 residues. Trimming left V 2 bases short and J 5 bases short, with 4 bases between. The germline V gene encodes CDR1 SGHDT and CDR2 YYEEEE. The chain's CDR3 is CASSLTTEAFF. In nucleotides, the CDR3 is TGTGCCAGCAGCTTAACGACTGAAGCTTTCTTT.

The chain has TRBV5-4 and TRBJ2-7; 11 bases are shared with TRBD2. V lost 1 base and J lost 2; bases outside the gene matches: 2. Germline CDR1 is SGHNT and CDR2 is YYREEE (reference sequence). This CDR3 has 15 residues. The CDR3 loop is CASSLRLAGTYEQYF. The DNA for the CDR3 is TGTGCCAGCAGCTTGCGACTAGCGGGGACCTACGAGCAGTACTTC.